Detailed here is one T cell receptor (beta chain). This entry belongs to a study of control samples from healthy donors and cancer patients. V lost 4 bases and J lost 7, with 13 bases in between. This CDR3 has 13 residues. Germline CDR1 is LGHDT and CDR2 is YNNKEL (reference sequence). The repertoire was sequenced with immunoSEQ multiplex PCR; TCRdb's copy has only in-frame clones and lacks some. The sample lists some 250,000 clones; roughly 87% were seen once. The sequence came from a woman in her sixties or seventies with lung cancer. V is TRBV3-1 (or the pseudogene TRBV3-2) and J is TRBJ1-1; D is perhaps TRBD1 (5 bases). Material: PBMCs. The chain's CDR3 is CASSPGGDREAFF. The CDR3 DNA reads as TGTGCCAGCAGCCCTGGGGGGGACCGTGAAGCTTTCTTT.